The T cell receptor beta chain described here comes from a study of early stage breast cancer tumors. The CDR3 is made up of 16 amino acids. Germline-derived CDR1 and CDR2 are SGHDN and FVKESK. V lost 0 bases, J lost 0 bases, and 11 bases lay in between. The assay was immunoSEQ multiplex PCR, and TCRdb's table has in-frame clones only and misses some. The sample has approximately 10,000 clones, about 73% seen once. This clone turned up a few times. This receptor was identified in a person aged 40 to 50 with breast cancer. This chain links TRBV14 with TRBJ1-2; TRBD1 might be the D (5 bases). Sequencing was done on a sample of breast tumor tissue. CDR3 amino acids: CASSQDGRGANYGYTF. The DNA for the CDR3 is TGTGCCAGCAGCCAAGATGGGAGGGGAGCTAACTATGGCTACACCTTC.